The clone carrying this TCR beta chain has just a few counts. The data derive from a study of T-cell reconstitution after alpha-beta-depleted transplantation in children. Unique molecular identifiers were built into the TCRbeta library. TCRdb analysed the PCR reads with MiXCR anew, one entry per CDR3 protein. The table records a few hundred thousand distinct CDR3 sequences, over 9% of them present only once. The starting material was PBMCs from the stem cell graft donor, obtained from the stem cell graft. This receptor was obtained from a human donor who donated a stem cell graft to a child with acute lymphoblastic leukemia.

The CDR3 DNA reads as TGTGCCAGCAGTGCGGGACAGGGAAATTCACCCCTCCACTTT. Translated, it gives CASSAGQGNSPLHF. The chain recombines TRBV12-3 or TRBV12-4 with TRBJ1-6; 9 bases match TRBD1. V lost 5 bases and J lost 7; bases outside the gene matches: 3. CDR3 length: 14 residues.